A selection of T cell receptor beta chains follows, all from one sample in a study of T cells in placental villitis. Sequenced by immunoSEQ multiplex PCR; TCRdb stores in-frame clones only, minus some. The table records approximately 3,100 clones, about 80% of them present only once. The specimen was placental tissue containing maternal and fetal cells. These receptors originate from a human patient with infectious villitis; the placental T cells may come from both mother and fetus. CDR3s include the opening cysteine and the closing phenylalanine or tryptophan. The D gene is left open where the match is weak. Expanded clones get a size class; other rows say once, few or many, or leave the size out.

cdr3_length: 15; d_call: TRBD1; clone_size: once; v_call: TRBV3-1/TRBV3-2; j_call: TRBJ1-2; cdr3_nt: TGTGCCAGCAGCCCGCCCGACAGGGGTTTGCGTGGCTACACCTTC; cdr3_aa: CASSPPDRGLRGYTF
cdr3_length: 15; d_call: -; clone_size: -; v_call: TRBV21-1; j_call: TRBJ1-5; cdr3_nt: TGTGCCAGCAGCAAAACAGGCCTTAGCAATCAGCCCCAGCATTTT; cdr3_aa: CASSKTGLSNQPQHF
cdr3_length: 13; d_call: -; clone_size: -; v_call: TRBV5-1; j_call: TRBJ1-1; cdr3_nt: TGCGCCAGCAGCCCCCTGTGGGACACTGAAGCTTTCTTT; cdr3_aa: CASSPLWDTEAFF
cdr3_length: 14; d_call: -; clone_size: -; v_call: TRBV20-1; j_call: TRBJ2-7; cdr3_nt: TGCAGTGCTAGTAGCGGCCCCATCCCGAAAGAGCAGTACTTC; cdr3_aa: CSASSGPIPKEQYF
cdr3_length: 16; d_call: -; clone_size: -; v_call: TRBV4-1; j_call: TRBJ2-3; cdr3_nt: TGCGCCAGCAGCGAGAACGGGGGTGGAGGCACAGATACGCAGTATTTT; cdr3_aa: CASSENGGGGTDTQYF
cdr3_length: 16; d_call: -; clone_size: -; v_call: TRBV7-7; j_call: TRBJ2-1; cdr3_nt: TGTGCCAGCAGCCCAGGCTCCTTAAACTCCTACAATGAGCAGTTCTTC; cdr3_aa: CASSPGSLNSYNEQFF
cdr3_length: 15; d_call: TRBD2; clone_size: -; v_call: TRBV10-3; j_call: TRBJ2-1; cdr3_nt: TGTGCCATCCGGCGGCTAGCGGGGGGAGACAATGAGCAGTTCTTC; cdr3_aa: CAIRRLAGGDNEQFF
cdr3_length: 15; d_call: -; clone_size: -; v_call: TRBV27; j_call: TRBJ2-6; cdr3_nt: TGTGCCAGCAGTTCAGTTAGGGCTGGGGCCAACGTCCTGACTTTC; cdr3_aa: CASSSVRAGANVLTF
cdr3_length: 16; d_call: TRBD2; clone_size: -; v_call: TRBV5-1; j_call: TRBJ2-1; cdr3_nt: TGCGCCAGCAGCCCCGAGGGACTAGCGGGGGTCAATGAGCAGTTCTTC; cdr3_aa: CASSPEGLAGVNEQFF
cdr3_length: 16; d_call: TRBD2; clone_size: -; v_call: TRBV6-6; j_call: TRBJ2-3; cdr3_nt: TGTGCCAGCACCCAACCCTTAGCGGGGGGCACAGATACGCAGTATTTT; cdr3_aa: CASTQPLAGGTDTQYF
cdr3_length: 15; d_call: -; clone_size: -; v_call: TRBV19; j_call: TRBJ2-1; cdr3_nt: TGTGCCAGTAGTAAGGGTCTCTCCGCCTTTGAGGAGCAGTTCTTC; cdr3_aa: CASSKGLSAFEEQFF
cdr3_length: 13; d_call: TRBD1; clone_size: -; v_call: TRBV19; j_call: TRBJ1-2; cdr3_nt: TGTGCCAGTAGTATCGACAGGGGCTATGGCTACACCTTC; cdr3_aa: CASSIDRGYGYTF
cdr3_length: 14; d_call: -; clone_size: -; v_call: TRBV11-1; j_call: TRBJ2-3; cdr3_nt: TGTGCCAGCAGCTTAGCGGGGGGGCCAGATACGCAGTATTTT; cdr3_aa: CASSLAGGPDTQYF
cdr3_length: 15; d_call: -; clone_size: once; v_call: TRBV10-3; j_call: TRBJ1-2; cdr3_nt: TGTGCCATCAGTGACAGCCAGGTCCCCCTCTATGGCTACACCTTC; cdr3_aa: CAISDSQVPLYGYTF
cdr3_length: 15; d_call: TRBD2; clone_size: -; v_call: TRBV11-3; j_call: TRBJ2-1; cdr3_nt: TGTGCCAGCAGCTTAAGGCGGGGGGGCCGGGATGAGCAGTTCTTC; cdr3_aa: CASSLRRGGRDEQFF
cdr3_length: 13; d_call: -; clone_size: once; v_call: TRBV25-1; j_call: TRBJ1-1; cdr3_nt: TGTGCCAGCAGTGAATTTATGAACACTGAAGCTTTCTTT; cdr3_aa: CASSEFMNTEAFF
cdr3_length: 14; d_call: -; clone_size: -; v_call: TRBV4-1; j_call: TRBJ1-5; cdr3_nt: TGCGCCAGCAGCCAAGACAGATTAAATCAGCCCCAGCATTTT; cdr3_aa: CASSQDRLNQPQHF
cdr3_length: 15; d_call: TRBD1; clone_size: -; v_call: TRBV9; j_call: TRBJ2-5; cdr3_nt: TGTGCCAGCAGCGTAGACGGGACAGAAAGGGAGACCCAGTACTTC; cdr3_aa: CASSVDGTERETQYF
cdr3_length: 14; d_call: -; clone_size: once; v_call: TRBV6-4; j_call: TRBJ1-1; cdr3_nt: TGTGCCAGCAGTCCATCACAGGGGAACACTGAAGCTTTCTTT; cdr3_aa: CASSPSQGNTEAFF
cdr3_length: 14; d_call: -; clone_size: -; v_call: TRBV6-5; j_call: TRBJ1-1; cdr3_nt: TGTGCCAGCAGTCGGGGGATTTTGAACACTGAAGCTTTCTTT; cdr3_aa: CASSRGILNTEAFF
cdr3_length: 15; d_call: TRBD2; clone_size: -; v_call: TRBV19; j_call: TRBJ2-3; cdr3_nt: TGTGCCAGTAGTATAGCCAGCGGGGTGACAGATACGCAGTATTTT; cdr3_aa: CASSIASGVTDTQYF
cdr3_length: 13; d_call: -; clone_size: once; v_call: TRBV30; j_call: TRBJ1-6; cdr3_nt: TGTGCCTGGAGGGCCCTATATAATTCACCCCTCCACTTT; cdr3_aa: CAWRALYNSPLHF
cdr3_length: 18; d_call: TRBD1; clone_size: -; v_call: TRBV10-2; j_call: TRBJ1-4; cdr3_nt: TGCGCCAGCAGCTATAGACCAAGGGACAGGATTTCTTTTGAAAAACTGTTTTTT; cdr3_aa: CASSYRPRDRISFEKLFF
cdr3_length: 12; d_call: -; clone_size: -; v_call: TRBV6-5; j_call: TRBJ2-7; cdr3_nt: TGTGCCAGCAGCCGGGACACCTACGAGCAGTACTTC; cdr3_aa: CASSRDTYEQYF
cdr3_length: 11; d_call: -; clone_size: -; v_call: TRBV11-3; j_call: TRBJ2-3; cdr3_nt: TGTGCCAGCAGCTTAACAGATACGCAGTATTTT; cdr3_aa: CASSLTDTQYF
cdr3_length: 15; d_call: TRBD1; clone_size: -; v_call: TRBV6-5; j_call: TRBJ2-2; cdr3_nt: TGTGCCAGCAGCAATTACAGGGGGAAAACCGGGGAGCTGTTTTTT; cdr3_aa: CASSNYRGKTGELFF
cdr3_length: 15; d_call: -; clone_size: -; v_call: TRBV27; j_call: TRBJ2-5; cdr3_nt: TGTGCCAGCAGTTTATCTGGGGGTTCCCAAGAGACCCAGTACTTC; cdr3_aa: CASSLSGGSQETQYF
cdr3_length: 13; d_call: -; clone_size: once; v_call: TRBV4-3; j_call: TRBJ2-1; cdr3_nt: TGCGCCAGCAGCCAAGGAACTAGATATGAGCAGTTCTTC; cdr3_aa: CASSQGTRYEQFF
cdr3_length: 14; d_call: -; clone_size: -; v_call: TRBV6-1; j_call: TRBJ1-2; cdr3_nt: TGTGCCAGCAGTGAAGCAGGGACACCGGGGGGCTACACCTTC; cdr3_aa: CASSEAGTPGGYTF
cdr3_length: 13; d_call: TRBD1; clone_size: -; v_call: TRBV30; j_call: TRBJ1-1; cdr3_nt: TGTGCCTGGAACGACAGGGAAGGTACTGAAGCTTTCTTT; cdr3_aa: CAWNDREGTEAFF
cdr3_length: 14; d_call: TRBD2; clone_size: -; v_call: TRBV14; j_call: TRBJ2-3; cdr3_nt: TGTGCCAGCAGCCATGGACTAGCCCCAGGCACGCAGTATTTT; cdr3_aa: CASSHGLAPGTQYF
cdr3_length: 16; d_call: -; clone_size: -; v_call: TRBV3-1/TRBV3-2; j_call: TRBJ1-4; cdr3_nt: TGTGCCAGCAGCCAAGTTGCCGTCAGAAAAAATGAAAAACTGTTTTTT; cdr3_aa: CASSQVAVRKNEKLFF
cdr3_length: 13; d_call: -; clone_size: once; v_call: TRBV5-1; j_call: TRBJ2-5; cdr3_nt: TGCGCCAGCAGCTTGGGCGGGGAAGAGACCCAGTACTTC; cdr3_aa: CASSLGGEETQYF
cdr3_length: 15; d_call: TRBD1; clone_size: -; v_call: TRBV7-9; j_call: TRBJ1-6; cdr3_nt: TGTGCCAGCAGCTCGCCGGACAGGAAAAATTCACCCCTCCACTTT; cdr3_aa: CASSSPDRKNSPLHF
cdr3_length: 13; d_call: -; clone_size: few; v_call: TRBV29-1; j_call: TRBJ2-7; cdr3_nt: TGCAGCGTTGCCGAAATTCCCCGCTACGAGCAGTACTTC; cdr3_aa: CSVAEIPRYEQYF
cdr3_length: 15; d_call: -; clone_size: -; v_call: TRBV9; j_call: TRBJ1-6; cdr3_nt: TGTGCCAGCAGCGTAGAAGACCTCACCGATTCACCCCTCCACTTT; cdr3_aa: CASSVEDLTDSPLHF
cdr3_length: 13; d_call: -; clone_size: -; v_call: TRBV18; j_call: TRBJ1-1; cdr3_nt: TGTGCCAGCTCCCGAGAAGTTGCCACTGAAGCTTTCTTT; cdr3_aa: CASSREVATEAFF
cdr3_length: 13; d_call: TRBD1; clone_size: -; v_call: TRBV30; j_call: TRBJ1-1; cdr3_nt: TGTGCCTGGAGTGTGAATGAGGGGGCAGTAGCTTTCTTT; cdr3_aa: CAWSVNEGAVAFF
cdr3_length: 13; d_call: -; clone_size: -; v_call: TRBV30; j_call: TRBJ1-1; cdr3_nt: TGTGCCTGGACTGGGGGATACAACACTGAAGCTTTCTTT; cdr3_aa: CAWTGGYNTEAFF
cdr3_length: 15; d_call: -; clone_size: -; v_call: TRBV19; j_call: TRBJ2-3; cdr3_nt: TGTGCCAGTAGTATAGCCGGGTTCGAAACAGATACGCAGTATTTT; cdr3_aa: CASSIAGFETDTQYF
cdr3_length: 15; d_call: TRBD1; clone_size: -; v_call: TRBV25-1; j_call: TRBJ1-6; cdr3_nt: TGTGCCAGCAGTGAATACCCAGGGGGCAGGTCACCCCTCCACTTT; cdr3_aa: CASSEYPGGRSPLHF
cdr3_length: 18; d_call: -; clone_size: -; v_call: TRBV4-1; j_call: TRBJ2-5; cdr3_nt: TGCGCCAGCAGCCAAGAAGCCTCCGGGACAATGTACCAAGAGACCCAGTACTTC; cdr3_aa: CASSQEASGTMYQETQYF
cdr3_length: 15; d_call: -; clone_size: few; v_call: TRBV28; j_call: TRBJ1-5; cdr3_nt: TGTGCCAGCAGCGGCGAAACGGTGGGCAATCAGCCCCAGCATTTT; cdr3_aa: CASSGETVGNQPQHF
cdr3_length: 11; d_call: -; clone_size: -; v_call: TRBV27; j_call: TRBJ2-3; cdr3_nt: TGTGCCAGCAGTTCGTCAGATACGCAGTATTTT; cdr3_aa: CASSSSDTQYF
cdr3_length: 13; d_call: TRBD1; clone_size: -; v_call: TRBV10-2; j_call: TRBJ2-5; cdr3_nt: TGCGCCAGCAGCCAGGGGGCACGGGAGACCCAGTACTTC; cdr3_aa: CASSQGARETQYF
cdr3_length: 20; d_call: TRBD2; clone_size: -; v_call: TRBV9; j_call: TRBJ2-5; cdr3_nt: TGTGCCAGCAGCGTAGGGTCCATTTGGGCTAGCGGGGGGTATTCAGAGACCCAGTACTTC; cdr3_aa: CASSVGSIWASGGYSETQYF
cdr3_length: 12; d_call: -; clone_size: -; v_call: TRBV7-8; j_call: TRBJ1-2; cdr3_nt: TGTGCCAGCAGCCCCCGGACAGACAACTACACCTTC; cdr3_aa: CASSPRTDNYTF
cdr3_length: 14; d_call: -; clone_size: -; v_call: TRBV21-1; j_call: TRBJ1-1; cdr3_nt: TGTGCCAGCAGCAAAGGGGACAGGGACACTGAAGCTTTCTTT; cdr3_aa: CASSKGDRDTEAFF
cdr3_length: 13; d_call: -; clone_size: -; v_call: TRBV12-3/TRBV12-4; j_call: TRBJ1-3; cdr3_nt: TGTGCCAGCAGTTTCGGCTCTGGAAACACCATATATTTT; cdr3_aa: CASSFGSGNTIYF
cdr3_length: 16; d_call: -; clone_size: few; v_call: TRBV27; j_call: TRBJ2-7; cdr3_nt: TGTGCCAGCAGTTCGTTATTCGGGCCGAGCTCCTACGAGCAGTACTTC; cdr3_aa: CASSSLFGPSSYEQYF
cdr3_length: 14; d_call: TRBD1; clone_size: -; v_call: TRBV30; j_call: TRBJ1-4; cdr3_nt: TGTGCCTGGATCAGGACAGGGGCGAATGAAAAACTGTTTTTT; cdr3_aa: CAWIRTGANEKLFF
cdr3_length: 14; d_call: TRBD2; clone_size: -; v_call: TRBV10-3; j_call: TRBJ2-3; cdr3_nt: TGTGCCACTCGACTAGCGGGGGAAACAGATACGCAGTATTTT; cdr3_aa: CATRLAGETDTQYF
cdr3_length: 14; d_call: -; clone_size: -; v_call: TRBV2; j_call: TRBJ1-2; cdr3_nt: TGTGCCAGCAGTGCGAACGGGGAGTCGGGAGGCTACACCTTC; cdr3_aa: CASSANGESGGYTF
cdr3_length: 15; d_call: -; clone_size: few; v_call: TRBV9; j_call: TRBJ2-3; cdr3_nt: TGTGCCAGCAGCGTAGAGGGGGGCGACACAGATACGCAGTATTTT; cdr3_aa: CASSVEGGDTDTQYF
cdr3_length: 14; d_call: -; clone_size: -; v_call: TRBV27; j_call: TRBJ1-1; cdr3_nt: TGTGCCAGCAGTTTATCTCCGAAAAGCACTGAAGCTTTCTTT; cdr3_aa: CASSLSPKSTEAFF
cdr3_length: 16; d_call: -; clone_size: -; v_call: TRBV19; j_call: TRBJ1-1; cdr3_nt: TGTGCCAGTAGTCCGGGGGCGGCCCCTCTGAACACTGAAGCTTTCTTT; cdr3_aa: CASSPGAAPLNTEAFF
cdr3_length: 16; d_call: -; clone_size: -; v_call: TRBV6-1; j_call: TRBJ1-5; cdr3_nt: TGTGCCAGCAGTGAAGGTTTAGGTTATAGCAATCAGCCCCAGCATTTT; cdr3_aa: CASSEGLGYSNQPQHF